These T cell receptor beta chains were read from a single sample in a study of T cell responses to AZD1222 COVID-19 vaccine. The table came from immunoSEQ multiplex PCR; TCRdb's copy has only in-frame clones and leaves some out. Of around 160,000 clones listed, about 92% are singletons. Source: peripheral blood, taken on day 0 of AZD1222 vaccination. The source of these receptors is an adult in good health. Each CDR3 is given with its conserved first and last residue. D genes are given only for firm matches. Size values are once, few and many counts, or a class for expanded clones, and some rows have none.

>TRBJ2-2|TRBV4-1|.|15|TRBD1
TGCGCCAGCAGCCCCGGGACAGCGAACACCGGGGAGCTGTTTTTT
CASSPGTANTGELFF
>TRBJ1-6|TRBV6-1|.|18|TRBD1
TGTGCCAGCAGTGGACACGGGACAGGGGGTAGCTATAATTCACCCCTCCACTTT
CASSGHGTGGSYNSPLHF
>TRBJ2-7|TRBV2|.|11|.
TGTGCCAGCAGTGAACCCGGGTACCTTAACTTC
CASSEPGYLNF
>TRBJ1-1|TRBV3-1/TRBV3-2|.|14|.
TGTGCCAGCAGAGGCCCCGGGGGAATCGCTGAAGCTTTCTTT
CASRGPGGIAEAFF
>TRBJ2-7|TRBV23-1|.|21|.
TGCGCCAGCAGTCAATCGTGGACACCTCTAGAGAGGACTTCCTTAGGTTACGAGCAGTACTTC
CASSQSWTPLERTSLGYEQYF
>TRBJ1-4|TRBV5-1|.|13|.
TGCGCCAGCAGTCAACGCGTGGGTGAAAAACTGTTTTTT
CASSQRVGEKLFF
>TRBJ2-7|TRBV10-3|.|13|.
TGTGCCATCAGCCGGGAGAATAGGTACGAGCAGTACTTC
CAISRENRYEQYF
>TRBJ1-1|TRBV3-1/TRBV3-2|.|14|.
TGTGCCAGCAGCCAATCGTCCGCGAACACTGAAGCTTTCTTT
CASSQSSANTEAFF
>TRBJ1-1|TRBV2|.|13|.
TGTGCCACCCGCCTGGGTCGAGACACTGAAGCTTTCTTT
CATRLGRDTEAFF
>TRBJ1-1|TRBV9|.|13|.
TGTGCCAGCAGCGTAGACAGGAACACTGAAGCTTTCTTT
CASSVDRNTEAFF
>TRBJ1-6|TRBV4-1|.|17|.
TGCGCCAGCAGCCAAGGCCACCTCAGGGCCGATAATTCACCCCTCCACTTT
CASSQGHLRADNSPLHF
>TRBJ1-2|TRBV5-6|.|15|.
TGTGCCAGCAGCCTAGCAGAGGGCGGGGCGTTTGGCTACACCTTC
CASSLAEGGAFGYTF
>TRBJ2-1|TRBV3-1/TRBV3-2|once|15|.
TGTGCCAGCAGCCAAACCGTCCGCCGTATCCATGAGCAGTTCTTC
CASSQTVRRIHEQFF
>TRBJ2-1|TRBV19|.|14|TRBD2
TGTGCCAGCCAAACTAGCGGGAGTCTGAATGAGCAGTTCTTC
CASQTSGSLNEQFF
>TRBJ2-7|TRBV27|.|14|.
TGTGCCAGCAGCAGACACACCTCGACCTACGAGCAGTACTTC
CASSRHTSTYEQYF
>TRBJ1-2|TRBV7-9|.|13|.
TGTGCCAGCAGCCAGGGACGGACCGGGGGCTACACCTTC
CASSQGRTGGYTF
>TRBJ2-5|TRBV13|.|15|TRBD1
TGTGCCAGCAGCGACCGGGACAGAGCCCCAGAGACCCAGTACTTC
CASSDRDRAPETQYF
>TRBJ2-1|TRBV6-6|.|13|.
TGTGCCAGCAGTTACTCGTCCTACAATGAGCAGTTCTTC
CASSYSSYNEQFF
>TRBJ2-7|TRBV9|.|15|TRBD1
TGTGCCAGCAGCTCCTCCCGGGACAGGGGGCGGGAGCAGTACTTC
CASSSSRDRGREQYF
>TRBJ2-7|TRBV7-3|.|17|.
TGTGCCAGCAGCTTAACCCCAGGGAAGTCCCCAGGCTACGAGCAGTACTTC
CASSLTPGKSPGYEQYF
>TRBJ2-3|TRBV5-1|.|14|.
TGCGCCAGCAGCTTTGGGGGCCAAACAGATACGCAGTATTTT
CASSFGGQTDTQYF
>TRBJ2-2|TRBV12-3/TRBV12-4|.|13|.
TGTGCCAGCGACAAAGGGGTGCCCGGGGAGCTGTTTTTT
CASDKGVPGELFF
>TRBJ2-7|TRBV5-8|.|15|.
TGTGCCAGCAGCTTGACTAGCTTGGACTGGTACGAGCAGTACTTC
CASSLTSLDWYEQYF
>TRBJ2-3|TRBV3-1/TRBV3-2|.|13|.
TGTGCCAGCAGCCCCCAGGAGGCAGATACGCAGTATTTT
CASSPQEADTQYF
>TRBJ1-6|TRBV18|few|15|.
TGTGCCAGCTCACCGGCGGGAGGGGTGGGGTCACCCCTCCACTTT
CASSPAGGVGSPLHF
>TRBJ2-2|TRBV6-4|.|14|.
TGTGCCAGCAGTGAAGGGGAGGACACCGGGGAGCTGTTTTTT
CASSEGEDTGELFF
>TRBJ2-1|TRBV19|.|13|.
TGTGCCAGCGGGGGGGACAGGGACAATGAGCAGTTCTTC
CASGGDRDNEQFF
>TRBJ1-2|TRBV6-5|.|11|.
TGTGCCAGCCGCCGGGACTATGGCTACACCTTC
CASRRDYGYTF
>TRBJ2-7|TRBV3-1/TRBV3-2|.|13|TRBD2
TGTGCCAGCAGCCGAACGGGAGGGGGCGAGCAGTACTTC
CASSRTGGGEQYF
>TRBJ1-5|TRBV11-2|.|13|.
TGTGCCAGCAGCCTAACAGGGTATCAGCCCCAGCATTTT
CASSLTGYQPQHF
>TRBJ1-5|TRBV20-1|.|11|.
TGCAGTGCGATAGACGGCGCAGCCCAGCATTTT
CSAIDGAAQHF
>TRBJ2-5|TRBV7-8|.|14|TRBD1
TGTGCCAGCAGCTCGGGGACAGGTTTGGAGACCCAGTACTTC
CASSSGTGLETQYF
>TRBJ1-2|TRBV4-1|.|13|.
TGCGCCAGCAGGAAAACAGGGTACTATGGCTACACCTTC
CASRKTGYYGYTF
>TRBJ1-1|TRBV7-9|.|15|.
TGTGCCAGCAGCTTAGGGGGGGCGCATAACACTGAAGCTTTCTTT
CASSLGGAHNTEAFF
>TRBJ1-1|TRBV15|.|18|TRBD1
TGTGCCACCAGCAGAGGTAAAAGCACAGGGGGACGGAACACTGAAGCTTTCTTT
CATSRGKSTGGRNTEAFF
>TRBJ2-1|TRBV25-1|.|15|.
TGTGCCAGCAAATACGGACAGAGCTCCTACAATGAGCAGTTCTTC
CASKYGQSSYNEQFF
>TRBJ1-2|TRBV5-1|.|14|.
TGCGCCAGCAGCTTGGGCACAGGTCCATATGGCTACACCTTC
CASSLGTGPYGYTF
>TRBJ1-2|TRBV25-1|.|14|.
TGTGCCAGCAGTGCCAACTTAGCTAACTATGGCTACACCTTC
CASSANLANYGYTF
>TRBJ1-1|TRBV9|.|14|TRBD1
TGTGCCAGCAGCGCGGGACAGCCGAACACTGAAGCTTTCTTT
CASSAGQPNTEAFF
>TRBJ1-5|TRBV2|.|16|TRBD1
TGTGCCAGCAGTGATGGGTCAGGGGGTGGCAATCAGCCCCAGCATTTT
CASSDGSGGGNQPQHF
>TRBJ1-5|TRBV5-1|once|15|.
TGCGCCAGCAGCTTGGACTGGGGGGTGGATCAGCCCCAGCATTTT
CASSLDWGVDQPQHF
>TRBJ1-1|TRBV5-1|.|14|.
TGCGCCAGCAGCTTGGCTGTTTCTAACACTGAAGCTTTCTTT
CASSLAVSNTEAFF